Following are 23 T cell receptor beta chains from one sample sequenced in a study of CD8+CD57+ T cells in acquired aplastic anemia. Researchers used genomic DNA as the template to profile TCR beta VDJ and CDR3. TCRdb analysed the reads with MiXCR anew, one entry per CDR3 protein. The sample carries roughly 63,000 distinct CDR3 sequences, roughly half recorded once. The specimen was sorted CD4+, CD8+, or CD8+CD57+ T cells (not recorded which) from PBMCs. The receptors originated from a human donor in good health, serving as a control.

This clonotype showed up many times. This CDR3 reads CASSDPTSSYNSPLHF. DNA for the CDR3: TGTGCCAGCAGTGATCCGACAAGCTCCTATAATTCACCCCTCCACTTT. The chain joins TRBV6-1 to TRBJ1-6; no clear D. In germline, CDR1 is MNHNS, CDR2 SASEGT. There are 16 residues in the CDR3. The ends were cut back, 3 bases at V and 0 bases at J, with 9 bases in the middle.

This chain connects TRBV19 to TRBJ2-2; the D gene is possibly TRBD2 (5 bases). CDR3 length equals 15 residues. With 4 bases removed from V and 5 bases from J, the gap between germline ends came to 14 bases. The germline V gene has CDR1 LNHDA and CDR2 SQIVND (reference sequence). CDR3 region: CASSTSGVRTGELFF. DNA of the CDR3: TGTGCCAGTAGTACATCCGGGGTTAGGACCGGGGAGCTGTTTTTT.

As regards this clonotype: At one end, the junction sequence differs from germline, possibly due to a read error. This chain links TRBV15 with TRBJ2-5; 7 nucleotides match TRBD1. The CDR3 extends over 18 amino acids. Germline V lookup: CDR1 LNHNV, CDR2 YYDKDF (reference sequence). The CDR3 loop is CATTRAPSPSGQQETQYF. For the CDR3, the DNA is TGTGCCACCACCAGAGCCCCCTCCCCGTCGGGACAGCAAGAGACCCAGTACTTC.

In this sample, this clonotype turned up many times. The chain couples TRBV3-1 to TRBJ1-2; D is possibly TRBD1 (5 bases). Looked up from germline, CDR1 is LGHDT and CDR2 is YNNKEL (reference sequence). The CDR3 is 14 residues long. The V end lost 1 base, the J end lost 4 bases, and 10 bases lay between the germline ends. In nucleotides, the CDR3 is TGTGCCAGCAGCCAAGGATCAGGGCCCTATGGCTACACCTTC. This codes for CASSQGSGPYGYTF.

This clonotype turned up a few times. This CDR3 reads CASSQAQYGYTF. CDR3 DNA: TGTGCCAGCAGCCAAGCCCAATATGGCTACACCTTC. The chain recombines TRBV14 with TRBJ1-2; D is unclear. From germline, CDR1 is SGHDN and CDR2 FVKESK. Trimming stripped 1 base from V and 5 bases from J, with 5 bases between. This CDR3 contains 12 residues.

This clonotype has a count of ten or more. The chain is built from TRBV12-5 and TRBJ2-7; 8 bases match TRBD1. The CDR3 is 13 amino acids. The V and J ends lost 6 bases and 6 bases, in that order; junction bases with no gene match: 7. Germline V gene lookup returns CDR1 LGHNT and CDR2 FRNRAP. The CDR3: CASGDGQGREQYF. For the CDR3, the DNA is TGTGCTAGTGGGGATGGACAGGGCCGCGAGCAGTACTTC.

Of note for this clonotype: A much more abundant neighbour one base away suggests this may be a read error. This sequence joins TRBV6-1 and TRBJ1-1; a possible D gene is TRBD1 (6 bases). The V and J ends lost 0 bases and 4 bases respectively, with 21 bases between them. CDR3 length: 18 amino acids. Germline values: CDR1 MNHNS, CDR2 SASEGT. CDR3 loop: CASSEAVGVRDMSTEAFF. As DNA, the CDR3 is TGTGCCAGCAGTGAAGCTGTTGGGGTTCGGGACATGAGCACTGAAGCTTTCTTT.

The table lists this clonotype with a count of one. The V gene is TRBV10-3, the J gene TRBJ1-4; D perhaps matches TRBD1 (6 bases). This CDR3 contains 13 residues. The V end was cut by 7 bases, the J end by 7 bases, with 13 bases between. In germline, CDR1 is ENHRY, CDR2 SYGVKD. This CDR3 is CAINNRVGEKLFF. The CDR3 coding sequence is TGTGCCATCAATAACAGGGTGGGTGAAAAACTGTTTTTT.

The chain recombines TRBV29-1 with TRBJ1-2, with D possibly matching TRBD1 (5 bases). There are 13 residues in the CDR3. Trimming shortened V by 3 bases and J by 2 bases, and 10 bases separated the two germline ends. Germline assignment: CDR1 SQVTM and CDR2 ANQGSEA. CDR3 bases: TGCAGCGTTGAGCAGGGATTCAACTATGGCTACACCTTC. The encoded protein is CSVEQGFNYGYTF.

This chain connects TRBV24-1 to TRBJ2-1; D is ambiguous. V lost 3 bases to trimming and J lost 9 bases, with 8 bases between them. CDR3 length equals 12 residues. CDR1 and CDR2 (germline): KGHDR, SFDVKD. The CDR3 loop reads CATSDLDGEQFF. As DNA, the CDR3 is TGTGCCACCAGTGATCTGGACGGTGAGCAGTTCTTC.

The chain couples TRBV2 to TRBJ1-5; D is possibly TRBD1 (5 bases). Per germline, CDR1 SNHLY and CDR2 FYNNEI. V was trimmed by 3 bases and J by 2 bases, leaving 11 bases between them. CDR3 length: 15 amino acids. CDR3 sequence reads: CASSEGRGGNQPQHF. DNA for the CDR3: TGTGCCAGCAGTGAGGGGAGGGGTGGCAATCAGCCCCAGCATTTT.

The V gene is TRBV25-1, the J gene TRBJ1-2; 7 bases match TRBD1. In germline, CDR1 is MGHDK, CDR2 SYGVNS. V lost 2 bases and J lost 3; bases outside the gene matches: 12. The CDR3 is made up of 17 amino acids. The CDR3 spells CASSEIKRQGGYYGYTF. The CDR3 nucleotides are TGTGCCAGCAGTGAAATAAAGAGGCAGGGGGGATACTATGGCTACACCTTC.

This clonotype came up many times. The CDR3 here is CASSPGGTNTEAFF. CDR3 in DNA: TGCGCCAGCAGTCCCGGGGGTACGAACACTGAAGCTTTCTTT. V and J are TRBV5-1 and TRBJ1-1; maybe TRBD1 (5 bases). The CDR3 contains 14 residues. Trimming took 5 bases from V and 1 from J, leaving 12 bases between them. Germline V CDR1 and CDR2: SGHRS, YFSETQ.

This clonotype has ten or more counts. The CDR3 DNA is TGTGCCAGCAGCAAAGGGGTCCGCTCCTACGAGCAGTACTTC. Amino acid sequence: CASSKGVRSYEQYF. The gene calls are TRBV27 and TRBJ2-7; a possible D gene is TRBD1 (5 bases). The CDR3 runs 14 residues. CDR1 MNHEY and CDR2 SMNVEV come from the germline V gene (reference sequence). Trimming took off 6 bases at V and 0 bases at J, with 12 bases between the two ends.

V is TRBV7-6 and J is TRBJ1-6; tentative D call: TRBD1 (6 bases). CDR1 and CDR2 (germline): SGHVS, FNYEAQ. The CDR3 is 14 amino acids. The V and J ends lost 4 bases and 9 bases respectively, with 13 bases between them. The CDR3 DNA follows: TGTGCCAGCAGCTCGGACAGATTACTTTCACCCCTCCACTTT. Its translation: CASSSDRLLSPLHF.

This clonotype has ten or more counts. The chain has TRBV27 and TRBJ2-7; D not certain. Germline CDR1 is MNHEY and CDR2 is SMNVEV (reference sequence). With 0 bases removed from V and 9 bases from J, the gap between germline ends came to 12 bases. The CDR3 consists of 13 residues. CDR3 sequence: CASSLSPDTGQYF. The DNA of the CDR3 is TGTGCCAGCAGTTTATCGCCGGATACGGGGCAGTACTTC.

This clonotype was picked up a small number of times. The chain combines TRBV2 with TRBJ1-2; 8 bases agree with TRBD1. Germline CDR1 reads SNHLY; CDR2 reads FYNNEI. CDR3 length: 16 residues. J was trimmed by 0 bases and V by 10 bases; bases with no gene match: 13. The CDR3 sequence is CAIQKARGRSNYGYTF. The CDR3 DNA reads TGTGCCATCCAAAAAGCCAGGGGGCGATCTAACTATGGCTACACCTTC.

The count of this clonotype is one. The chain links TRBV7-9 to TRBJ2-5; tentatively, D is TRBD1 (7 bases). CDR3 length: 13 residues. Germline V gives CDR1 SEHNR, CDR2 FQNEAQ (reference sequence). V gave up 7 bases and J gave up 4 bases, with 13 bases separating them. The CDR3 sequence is CASNRGGRETQYF. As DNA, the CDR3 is TGTGCCAGCAACAGGGGAGGTAGAGAGACCCAGTACTTC. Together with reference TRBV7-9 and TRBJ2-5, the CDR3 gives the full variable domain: DTGVSQNPRHKITKRGQNVTFRCDPISEHNRLYWYRQTLGQGPEFLTYFQNEAQLEKSRLLSDRFSAERPKGSFSTLEIQRTEQGDSAMYLCASNRGGRETQYFGPGTRLLVL.

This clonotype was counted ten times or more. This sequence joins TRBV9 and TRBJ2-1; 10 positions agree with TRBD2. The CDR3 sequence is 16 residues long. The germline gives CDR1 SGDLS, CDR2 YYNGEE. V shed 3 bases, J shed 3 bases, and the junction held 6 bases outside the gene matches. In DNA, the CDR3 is TGTGCCAGCAGCGCTCTAGCGGGAGTTTACTACAATGAGCAGTTCTTC. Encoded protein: CASSALAGVYYNEQFF.

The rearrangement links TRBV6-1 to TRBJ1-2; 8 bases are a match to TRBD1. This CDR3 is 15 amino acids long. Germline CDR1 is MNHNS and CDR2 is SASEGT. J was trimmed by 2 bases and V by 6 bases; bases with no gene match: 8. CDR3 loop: CASSRQGKANYGYTF. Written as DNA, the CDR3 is TGTGCCAGCAGCCGACAGGGGAAGGCCAACTATGGCTACACCTTC.

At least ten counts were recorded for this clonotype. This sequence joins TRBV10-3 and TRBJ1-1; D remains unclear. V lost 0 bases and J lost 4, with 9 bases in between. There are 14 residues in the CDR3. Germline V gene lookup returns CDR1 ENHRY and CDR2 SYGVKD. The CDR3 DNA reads TGTGCCATCAGTGAGTCGGCGGACCCCACTGAAGCTTTCTTT. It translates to CAISESADPTEAFF.

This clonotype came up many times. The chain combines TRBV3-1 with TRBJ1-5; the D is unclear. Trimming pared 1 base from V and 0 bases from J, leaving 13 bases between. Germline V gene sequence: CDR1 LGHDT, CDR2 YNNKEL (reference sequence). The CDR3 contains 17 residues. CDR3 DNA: TGTGCCAGCAGCCAAGGAATTGAGGGTTATAGCAATCAGCCCCAGCATTTT. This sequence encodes CASSQGIEGYSNQPQHF. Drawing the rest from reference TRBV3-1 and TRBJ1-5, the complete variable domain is DTAVSQTPKYLVTQMGNDKSIKCEQNLGHDTMYWYKQDSKKFLKIMFSYNNKELIINETVPNRFSPKSPDKAHLNLHINSLELGDSAVYFCASSQGIEGYSNQPQHFGDGTRLSIL.

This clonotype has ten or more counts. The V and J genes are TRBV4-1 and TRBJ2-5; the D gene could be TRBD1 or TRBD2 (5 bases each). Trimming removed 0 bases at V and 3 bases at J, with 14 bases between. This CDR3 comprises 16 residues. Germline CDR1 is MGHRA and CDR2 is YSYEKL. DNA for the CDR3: TGCGCCAGCAGCCAAGATTGGGGGTCTGGTGAAGAGACCCAGTACTTC. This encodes CASSQDWGSGEETQYF.